The 15 T cell receptor beta chains below all came from one sample that was sequenced in a study of blood T cell repertoires in COVID-19. Here immunoSEQ multiplex PCR was the method, and the copy in TCRdb shows in-frame clones only, minus some. The sample holds fewer than 200,000 clones, roughly 80% seen once. The sequenced sample consisted of peripheral blood. Every receptor here comes from a man in his fifties or sixties with acute or convalescent COVID-19.

The CDR3 protein is CSASPGGSTDTQYF. The CDR3 DNA sequence: TGCAGTGCTAGTCCAGGGGGAAGCACAGATACGCAGTATTTT. V usage is TRBV20-1 and J usage is TRBJ2-3; 7 bases are a match to TRBD1. The V segment lost 3 bases and the J segment 0 bases; nucleotides outside the gene matches: 3. CDR1 and CDR2 (germline): DFQATT, SNEGSKA (reference sequence). This CDR3 is built from 14 residues.

The chain combines TRBV27 with TRBJ1-2, with D possibly matching TRBD1 (5 bases). The CDR3 is made up of 16 amino acids. Trimming cost V 0 bases and J 8 bases, with 19 bases left between them. From germline, CDR1 is MNHEY and CDR2 SMNVEV (reference sequence). The CDR3 DNA reads TGTGCCAGCAGTTTATCGGAGGGACGGAACCCCCTGGGCTACACCTTC. It encodes CASSLSEGRNPLGYTF.

The chain uses TRBV27 and TRBJ2-1; D might be TRBD1 (6 bases). V was shortened by 2 bases and J by 5 bases, with 10 bases between the two germline ends. The CDR3 sequence is 14 residues long. Germline assignment: CDR1 MNHEY and CDR2 SMNVEV (reference sequence). The CDR3 nucleotides are TGTGCCAGCAGTTTAAGCACAGGGCACAATGAGCAGTTCTTC. Protein product: CASSLSTGHNEQFF.

This clone was counted only a few times. This sequence joins TRBV15 and TRBJ2-1; TRBD1 agrees at 8 bases. Per the germline V gene, CDR1 is LNHNV and CDR2 is YYDKDF (reference sequence). The CDR3 contains 18 residues. V shed 3 bases, J shed 7 bases, and the junction held 17 bases outside the gene matches. The CDR3 loop is CATSRRYSQGQGANEQFF. The CDR3 nucleotides are TGTGCCACCAGCAGGCGGTACTCACAAGGTCAGGGGGCTAATGAGCAGTTCTTC.

The chain joins TRBV7-7 to TRBJ2-2; possible D gene TRBD1, 6 bases. V lost 5 bases and J lost 1, with 11 bases in between. Germline-derived CDR1 and CDR2 are SSHAT and FNYEAQ (reference sequence). The CDR3 runs 15 residues. This CDR3 reads CASSPLGGNTGELFF. The CDR3 DNA follows: TGTGCCAGCAGCCCTTTAGGGGGGAACACCGGGGAGCTGTTTTTT.

The chain couples TRBV18 to TRBJ2-1, with 7 positions matching TRBD2. Germline V gene lookup returns CDR1 KGHSH and CDR2 LQKENI. The V segment lost 2 bases and the J segment 2 bases; nucleotides outside the gene matches: 12. The CDR3 sequence is 18 residues long. The CDR3 DNA is TGTGCCAGCTCACCAAGAGGGGAGGGGTCGGTTACCTACAATGAGCAGTTCTTC. The encoded protein is CASSPRGEGSVTYNEQFF. The variable domain in full, with the rest retrieved from reference TRBV18 and TRBJ2-1, is NAGVMQNPRHLVRRRGQEARLRCSPMKGHSHVYWYRQLPEEGLKFMVYLQKENIIDESGMPKERFSAEFPKEGPSILRIQQVVRGDSAAYFCASSPRGEGSVTYNEQFFGPGTRLTVL.

The V call is TRBV3-1 (or the pseudogene TRBV3-2), the J call TRBJ1-1, with D possibly being TRBD1 (6 bases). V lost 2 bases, J lost 4 bases, and 17 bases lay in between. Germline assignment: CDR1 LGHDT and CDR2 YNNKEL (reference sequence). The CDR3 loop spans 16 amino acids. For the CDR3, the DNA is TGTGCCAGCAGCCAAAGGGCCGGGGGGCCGGGCACTGAAGCTTTCTTT. This translates into CASSQRAGGPGTEAFF.

This clone was picked up a small number of times. V gene TRBV4-1 combines with J gene TRBJ2-1, with TRBD2 matching 9 bases. Germline V lookup: CDR1 MGHRA, CDR2 YSYEKL. V lost 1 base to trimming and J lost 7 bases; unmatched junction nucleotides: 11. This CDR3 region has 17 residues. CDR3 DNA: TGCGCCAGCAGCCAAGCCCTTAGAGCGGGGGGCTTTAATGAGCAGTTCTTC. This translates into CASSQALRAGGFNEQFF.

This chain links TRBV5-5 with TRBJ2-1; unclear D gene. The germline V gene encodes CDR1 SGHKS and CDR2 YYEKEE (reference sequence). With 4 bases removed from V and 0 bases from J, the gap between germline ends came to 11 bases. This CDR3 has 15 residues. CDR3 protein: CASSMDVSSYNEQFF. CDR3 DNA sequence: TGTGCCAGCAGCATGGACGTTAGCTCCTACAATGAGCAGTTCTTC.

This clone has only a few counts. The V call is TRBV19, the J call TRBJ1-4; D ambiguous. The V gene's germline CDR1 is LNHDA and CDR2 SQIVND (reference sequence). With 5 bases removed from V and 4 bases from J, the gap between germline ends came to 11 bases. The CDR3 loop spans 14 amino acids. CDR3 bases: TGTGCCAGTAGTGGAGGGATCAGTAATGAAAAACTGTTTTTT. Its translation is CASSGGISNEKLFF. Together with reference TRBV19 and TRBJ1-4, the CDR3 gives the full variable domain: DGGITQSPKYLFRKEGQNVTLSCEQNLNHDAMYWYRQDPGQGLRLIYYSQIVNDFQKGDIAEGYSVSREKKESFPLTVTSAQKNPTAFYLCASSGGISNEKLFFGSGTQLSVL.

The CDR3 loop reads CASSIGSGTGDEAFF. The CDR3 bases are TGTGCCAGTAGTATAGGGTCGGGGACAGGTGATGAAGCTTTCTTT. V is TRBV19 and J is TRBJ1-1; TRBD1 matches 8 bases. V was clipped by 1 base and J by 7 bases; unmatched bases: 8. The CDR3 is 15 amino acids. Germline lookup yields CDR1 LNHDA and CDR2 SQIVND (reference sequence).

CDR3 loop: CASSYGPGQGRGTQYF. The CDR3 DNA reads TGTGCCAGCAGTTACGGGCCGGGACAGGGAAGAGGTACGCAGTATTTT. V gene TRBV27 combines with J gene TRBJ2-3, with 9 bases fitting TRBD1. V lost 4 bases and J lost 8; bases outside the gene matches: 13. This CDR3 spans 16 amino acids. Germline lookup yields CDR1 MNHEY and CDR2 SMNVEV (reference sequence).

The rearrangement joins TRBV2 to TRBJ2-7; D is unclear. Trimming removed 4 bases from V and 3 bases from J, with 10 bases in between. CDR3 length: 13 amino acids. CDR1 SNHLY and CDR2 FYNNEI come from the germline V gene. The CDR3 coding sequence is TGTGCCAGCAGTGTGGGCACAGACTACGAGCAGTACTTC. Its translation is CASSVGTDYEQYF.

V gene TRBV7-2 combines with J gene TRBJ2-3; D is unclear. Looked up from germline, CDR1 is SGHTA and CDR2 is FQGNSA. The CDR3 runs to 14 residues. V was cut by 3 bases and J by 0 bases, with 7 bases left in between. CDR3 DNA sequence: TGTGCCAGCAGCTTTAGTCGGAGCACAGATACGCAGTATTTT. It encodes CASSFSRSTDTQYF.

V and J are TRBV12-3 or TRBV12-4 and TRBJ2-3; no definite D call. The V end lost 5 bases, the J end lost 4 bases, and 10 bases lay between the germline ends. The CDR3 spans 13 residues. The CDR3 nucleotides are TGTGCCAGCAGTACGTCATCAGCAGATACGCAGTATTTT. Amino acid sequence: CASSTSSADTQYF.